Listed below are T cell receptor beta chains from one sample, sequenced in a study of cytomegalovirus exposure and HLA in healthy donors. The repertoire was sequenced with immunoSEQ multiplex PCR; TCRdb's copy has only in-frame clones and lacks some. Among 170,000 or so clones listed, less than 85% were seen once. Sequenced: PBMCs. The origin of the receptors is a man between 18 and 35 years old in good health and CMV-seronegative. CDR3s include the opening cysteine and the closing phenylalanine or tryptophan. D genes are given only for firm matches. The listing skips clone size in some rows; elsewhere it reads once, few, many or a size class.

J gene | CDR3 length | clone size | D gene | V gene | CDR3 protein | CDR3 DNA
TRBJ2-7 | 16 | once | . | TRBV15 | CATSRVSGVGSYEQYF | TGTGCCACCAGCAGAGTGTCAGGGGTCGGCTCCTACGAGCAGTACTTC
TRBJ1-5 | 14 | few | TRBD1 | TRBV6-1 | CASSGTGGNQPQHF | TGTGCCAGCAGTGGGACAGGGGGCAATCAGCCCCAGCATTTT
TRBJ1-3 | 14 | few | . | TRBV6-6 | CASSYGTSGNTIYF | TGTGCCAGCAGTTACGGGACTTCTGGAAACACCATATATTTT
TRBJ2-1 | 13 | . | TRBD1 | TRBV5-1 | CASSYGTDNEQFF | TGCGCCAGCAGCTACGGGACAGACAATGAGCAGTTCTTC
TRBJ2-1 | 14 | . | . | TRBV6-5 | CASSYSGSAPGQFF | TGTGCCAGCAGTTACTCTGGATCAGCACCGGGGCAGTTCTTC
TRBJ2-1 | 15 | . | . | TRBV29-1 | CSVEGTENTNNEQFF | TGCAGCGTTGAAGGAACAGAGAATACGAACAATGAGCAGTTCTTC
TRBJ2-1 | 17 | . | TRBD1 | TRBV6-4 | CASSVAGGQGDEDGQFF | TGTGCCAGCAGTGTCGCGGGTGGGCAGGGGGATGAAGACGGGCAGTTCTTC
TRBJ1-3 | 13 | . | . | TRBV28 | CASRDNRVDTIYF | TGTGCCAGCCGGGACAACCGTGTCGACACCATATATTTT
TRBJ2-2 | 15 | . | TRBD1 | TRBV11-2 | CASSFRGGGTGELFF | TGTGCCAGCAGCTTTCGAGGGGGCGGCACCGGGGAGCTGTTTTTT
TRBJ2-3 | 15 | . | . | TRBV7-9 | CASSPQERSTDTQYF | TGTGCCAGCAGCCCACAAGAGCGGTCCACAGATACGCAGTATTTT
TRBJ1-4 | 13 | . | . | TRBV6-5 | CASRGRGNEKLFF | TGTGCCAGCAGGGGAAGGGGGAATGAAAAACTGTTTTTT
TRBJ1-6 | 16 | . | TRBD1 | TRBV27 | CASSFLVGDRGSPLHF | TGTGCCAGCAGTTTTCTTGTGGGGGACAGGGGCTCACCCCTCCACTTT
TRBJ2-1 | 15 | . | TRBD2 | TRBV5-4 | CASRSGLAGVDEQFF | TGTGCCAGCAGGTCGGGACTAGCGGGAGTAGACGAGCAGTTCTTC
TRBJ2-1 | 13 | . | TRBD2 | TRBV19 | CASTLGGYNEQFF | TGTGCCAGTACCTTGGGGGGGTACAATGAGCAGTTCTTC
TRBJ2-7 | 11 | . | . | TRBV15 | CATSRGYEQYF | TGTGCCACCAGCCGAGGATACGAGCAGTACTTC
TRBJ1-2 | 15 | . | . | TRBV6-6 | CASSYSRAPERGYTF | TGTGCCAGCAGTTACTCGAGGGCCCCTGAGCGGGGCTACACCTTC
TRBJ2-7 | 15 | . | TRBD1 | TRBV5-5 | CASSLVGTELYEQYF | TGTGCCAGCAGCTTGGTAGGGACAGAACTCTACGAGCAGTACTTC
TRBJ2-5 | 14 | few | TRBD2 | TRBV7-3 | CASSPGGAGETQYF | TGTGCCAGCAGCCCCGGGGGGGCCGGGGAGACCCAGTACTTC
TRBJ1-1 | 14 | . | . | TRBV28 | CASSLFLKNTEAFF | TGTGCCAGCTCCCTATTCCTCAAAAACACTGAAGCTTTCTTT
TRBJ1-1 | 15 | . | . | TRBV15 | CATSRAGQGNTEAFF | TGTGCCACCAGCAGGGCAGGTCAGGGGAACACTGAAGCTTTCTTT
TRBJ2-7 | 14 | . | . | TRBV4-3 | CASSQAAGTYEQYF | TGCGCCAGCAGCCAAGCGGCAGGGACTTACGAGCAGTACTTC
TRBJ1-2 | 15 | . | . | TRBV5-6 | CASSLGHLTNYGYTF | TGTGCCAGCAGCTTGGGGCACCTGACTAACTATGGCTACACCTTC
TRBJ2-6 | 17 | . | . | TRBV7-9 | CASSPRVGLVRANVLTF | TGTGCCAGCAGCCCCAGGGTCGGATTAGTGCGGGCCAACGTCCTGACTTTC
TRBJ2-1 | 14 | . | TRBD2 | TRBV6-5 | CASSPKVAGDEQFF | TGTGCCAGCAGCCCGAAAGTAGCGGGAGATGAGCAGTTCTTC
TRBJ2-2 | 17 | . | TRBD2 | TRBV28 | CASSAPLGLAGGGELFF | TGTGCCAGCAGTGCACCCCTCGGTCTAGCGGGAGGCGGGGAGCTGTTTTTT
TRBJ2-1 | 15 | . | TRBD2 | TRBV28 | CASSSGLAGVEEQFF | TGTGCCAGCAGTTCGGGACTAGCGGGAGTTGAGGAGCAGTTCTTC
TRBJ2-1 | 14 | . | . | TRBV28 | CASTPGSSYNEQFF | TGTGCCAGCACACCCGGGAGCTCCTACAATGAGCAGTTCTTC
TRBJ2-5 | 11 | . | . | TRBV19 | CASSPGETQYF | TGTGCCAGTAGTCCCGGAGAGACCCAGTACTTC
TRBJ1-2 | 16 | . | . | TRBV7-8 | CASSSLGGEYNYGYTF | TGTGCCAGCAGCTCCCTCGGGGGGGAATATAACTATGGCTACACCTTC
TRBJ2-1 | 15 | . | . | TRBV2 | CASSVRLNSYNEQFF | TGTGCCAGCAGTGTGAGACTTAACTCCTACAATGAGCAGTTCTTC
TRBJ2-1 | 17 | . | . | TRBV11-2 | CASSLAAGADSYNEQFF | TGTGCCAGCAGCTTAGCGGCGGGGGCTGACTCCTACAATGAGCAGTTCTTC
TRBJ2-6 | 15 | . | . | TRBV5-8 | CASSPGEAGANVLTF | TGTGCCAGCAGCCCCGGGGAGGCCGGGGCCAACGTCCTGACTTTC
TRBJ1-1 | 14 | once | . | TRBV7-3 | CASSLTPRGTEAFF | TGTGCCAGCAGCTTAACCCCGAGGGGGACTGAAGCTTTCTTT
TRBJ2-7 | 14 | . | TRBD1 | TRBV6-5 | CASSRTGRSYEQYF | TGTGCCAGCAGCCGGACAGGGCGGTCCTACGAGCAGTACTTC
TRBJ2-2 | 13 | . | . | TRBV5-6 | CASSLPSTGELFF | TGTGCCAGCAGCTTGCCATCCACCGGGGAGCTGTTTTTT
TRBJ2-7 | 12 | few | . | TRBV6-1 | CATGRDLYEQYF | TGTGCCACCGGGCGGGACCTCTACGAGCAGTACTTC
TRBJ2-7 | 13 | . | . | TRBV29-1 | CSVEGGLGNEQYF | TGCAGCGTTGAGGGAGGATTGGGGAACGAGCAGTACTTC
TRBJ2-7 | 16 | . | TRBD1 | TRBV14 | CASSQPETGDLCEQYF | TGTGCCAGCAGCCAACCGGAGACAGGGGATCTGTGCGAGCAGTACTTC
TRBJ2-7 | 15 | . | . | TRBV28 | CASSYPPVLVSEQYF | TGTGCCAGCAGTTACCCCCCGGTACTAGTGAGCGAGCAGTACTTC
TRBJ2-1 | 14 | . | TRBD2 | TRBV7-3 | CASSLLADYNEQFF | TGTGCCAGCAGCTTACTAGCGGATTACAATGAGCAGTTCTTC